This record looks at one T cell receptor (beta chain) sequence and its context. TCRdb processed the RT-PCR reads anew with MiXCR; each CDR3 protein has one entry. Of 500,000 to 600,000 distinct CDR3 sequences listed, approximately 12% are singletons. Trimming cost V 3 bases and J 1 base, with 3 bases left between them. This CDR3 has 13 amino acids. Germline CDR1 and CDR2: MNHEY and SVGEGT. This sample stems from a study of response to subunit inactivated influenza vaccine. The material sequenced was PBMCs from blood, taken on the day of vaccination. The chain combines TRBV6-2 or TRBV6-3 with TRBJ2-2; no definite D call. This clonotype was obtained from a middle-aged man who received an inactivated influenza vaccine. CDR3: CASSYWNTGELFF. CDR3 coding DNA: TGTGCCAGCAGTTATTGGAACACCGGGGAGCTGTTTTTT.